Listed here are 20 T cell receptor beta chains from one sample, sequenced in a study of blood T cell repertoires in COVID-19. Produced via immunoSEQ multiplex PCR; TCRdb's table is partial and in-frame only. The top ten hold approximately 6% of the sample, which has about 280,000 clones, around 88% seen once. Sequencing was performed on PBMCs or T cells enriched from blood (not recorded which). The receptors shown here come from a woman aged 40 to 49 who had recovered from COVID-19.

The rearrangement joins TRBV12-3 or TRBV12-4 to TRBJ1-6; 7 bases are a match to TRBD1. The V and J ends lost 5 bases and 10 bases, in that order; junction bases with no gene match: 5. CDR3 length: 13 amino acids. DNA of the CDR3: TGTGCCAGCAGTCGGACAGGATCCTCACCCCTCCACTTT. This codes for CASSRTGSSPLHF.

This clone was picked up a small number of times. This chain uses TRBV6-1 with TRBJ2-7; D is ambiguous. In germline, CDR1 is MNHNS, CDR2 SASEGT. V shed 1 base and J shed 5 bases, with 6 bases lying between them. The CDR3 runs 12 residues. CDR3 DNA sequence: TGTGCCAGCAGTGAAGGCCGGGACGAGCAGTACTTC. Translating it yields CASSEGRDEQYF.

CDR3 in DNA: TGTGCCACCGAACAGACAGGGAACCACTACGAGCAGTACTTC. Protein sequence: CATEQTGNHYEQYF. V and J are TRBV28 and TRBJ2-7; 7 bases are a match to TRBD1. Per germline, CDR1 MDHEN and CDR2 SYDVKM. CDR3 length: 14 residues. V lost 10 bases to trimming and J lost 3 bases; unmatched junction nucleotides: 12.

V gene TRBV30 combines with J gene TRBJ1-1, with TRBD1 matching over 8 bases. J was trimmed by 4 bases and V by 4 bases; bases with no gene match: 8. The CDR3 is 14 residues long. CDR1 GTSNPN and CDR2 SVGIG come from the germline V gene (reference sequence). CDR3 residues: CAWNGGQGSTEAFF. As DNA, the CDR3 is TGTGCCTGGAATGGAGGACAGGGCTCCACTGAAGCTTTCTTT.

This clone was recorded a few times. The V and J genes are TRBV28 and TRBJ1-2; D not resolved. Trimming removed 2 bases at V and 3 bases at J, with 7 bases between. CDR1 is MDHEN and CDR2 is SYDVKM in the germline V gene. This CDR3 has 13 residues. The CDR3 spells CASSLGGDYGYTF. The CDR3, as DNA: TGTGCCAGCAGTTTAGGCGGAGACTATGGCTACACCTTC.

The chain recombines TRBV18 with TRBJ2-5; 8 bases align to TRBD2. Germline-derived CDR1 and CDR2 are KGHSH and LQKENI. V gave up 1 base and J gave up 3 bases; unmatched junction bases: 4. The CDR3 sequence is 15 residues long. The CDR3 reads CASSPRVSGEETQYF. CDR3 DNA: TGTGCCAGCTCACCACGGGTTAGCGGGGAAGAGACCCAGTACTTC.

The chain has TRBV7-9 and TRBJ1-1; D is perhaps TRBD1 (5 bases). V lost 5 bases, J lost 0 bases, and 22 bases lay in between. Germline assignment: CDR1 SEHNR and CDR2 FQNEAQ (reference sequence). This CDR3 is built from 18 residues. The CDR3 DNA is TGTGCCAGCAGCACAACCCAGACAGCCCACTTAATGAACACTGAAGCTTTCTTT. Translation: CASSTTQTAHLMNTEAFF. The full variable domain, rest sourced from reference TRBV7-9 and TRBJ1-1, is DTGVSQNPRHKITKRGQNVTFRCDPISEHNRLYWYRQTLGQGPEFLTYFQNEAQLEKSRLLSDRFSAERPKGSFSTLEIQRTEQGDSAMYLCASSTTQTAHLMNTEAFFGQGTRLTVV.

The chain employs TRBV6-5 and TRBJ2-3; 7 bases are shared with TRBD1. Germline V gives CDR1 MNHEY, CDR2 SVGAGI. V trimming: 0 bases; J trimming: 5 bases; junction bases outside the gene matches: 5. The CDR3 extends over 15 amino acids. The CDR3 sequence: CASSYSGRGIDTQYF. The CDR3 bases are TGTGCCAGCAGTTACTCGGGCAGGGGGATAGATACGCAGTATTTT.

The chain combines TRBV28 with TRBJ2-1, with 7 bases aligning to TRBD2. V was pared by 8 bases and J by 7 bases, with 17 bases of the junction left unmatched. Germline assignment: CDR1 MDHEN and CDR2 SYDVKM. The CDR3 runs to 16 residues. CDR3 sequence reads: CASLARGQGGWNEQFF. The CDR3 DNA is TGTGCCAGCCTTGCCCGCGGTCAGGGAGGGTGGAATGAGCAGTTCTTC.

With respect to this clone: The identical CDR3 is also encoded by other nucleotide sequences in the sample. The chain links TRBV7-3 to TRBJ1-1, with a tentative D call TRBD1 (5 bases). Germline loops: CDR1 SGHTA, CDR2 FQGTGA. V was cut by 5 bases and J by 5 bases, with 12 bases left in between. The CDR3 is made up of 13 amino acids. The CDR3 nucleotides are TGTGCCAGCAGCAGGCAGGGTAATACTGAAGCTTTCTTT. Its translation is CASSRQGNTEAFF.

The chain links TRBV3-1 (or the pseudogene TRBV3-2) to TRBJ2-1; 7 bases fit TRBD2. CDR1 LGHDT and CDR2 YNNKEL come from the germline V gene (reference sequence). After removal of 4 bases from V and 3 bases from J, the junction contained 9 bases not matched to a gene. There are 16 residues in the CDR3. For the CDR3, the DNA is TGTGCCAGCAGCCTCCGTTTAGGCGGGGGCTACAATGAGCAGTTCTTC. It codes for CASSLRLGGGYNEQFF.

DNA for the CDR3: TGTGCTAGTGGTTTGGTGAGGGACACCGAGAACACTGAAGCTTTCTTT. Translation gives CASGLVRDTENTEAFF. This chain uses TRBV12-5 with TRBJ1-1; D perhaps matches TRBD1 (6 bases). This CDR3 has 16 amino acids. CDR1 and CDR2 (germline): LGHNT, FRNRAP. Between the trimmed V and J ends, which lost 0 bases and 1 base, there was a span of 12 bases.

The J gene is TRBJ1-4, the V gene TRBV5-1; D gene ambiguous. This CDR3 has 15 residues. V shed 4 bases and J shed 3 bases, with 13 bases lying between them. The V gene's germline CDR1 is SGHRS and CDR2 YFSETQ. The CDR3 bases are TGCGCCAGCAGCCGAGAGGAGCCTCCTAATGAAAAACTGTTTTTT. Translation: CASSREEPPNEKLFF.

The chain joins TRBV7-9 to TRBJ1-6; TRBD1 matches at 7 bases. The CDR3 contains 16 residues. J lost 7 bases, V lost 4 bases, and 10 bases had no gene match. From germline, CDR1 is SEHNR and CDR2 FQNEAQ (reference sequence). The CDR3 loop reads CASSSERTGSNSPLHF. Written as DNA, the CDR3 is TGTGCCAGCAGCTCCGAGCGGACAGGTTCCAATTCACCCCTCCACTTT.

This chain joins TRBV19 and TRBJ2-1; D might be TRBD2 (7 bases). The CDR3 is 17 residues long. With 5 bases removed from V and 2 bases from J, the gap between germline ends came to 19 bases. Germline V lookup: CDR1 LNHDA, CDR2 SQIVND (reference sequence). The CDR3, as DNA: TGTGCCAGTAGTCCCCAAGGGGGGGTTAGACCCTACAATGAGCAGTTCTTC. Translation: CASSPQGGVRPYNEQFF.

This CDR3 reads CASSPNGEGQADGYTF. The CDR3 coding sequence is TGTGCCAGCAGCCCCAACGGGGAGGGACAGGCCGATGGCTACACCTTC. The J gene is TRBJ1-2, the V gene TRBV5-4; 8 bases map to TRBD1. The J segment lost 6 bases and the V segment lost 4 bases, leaving 14 bases of the junction unmatched. The CDR3 contains 16 residues. Germline CDR1 is SGHNT and CDR2 is YYREEE (reference sequence). The whole variable domain, remainder taken from reference TRBV5-4 and TRBJ1-2, is ETGVTQSPTHLIKTRGQQVTLRCSSQSGHNTVSWYQQALGQGPQFIFQYYREEENGRGNFPPRFSGLQFPNYSSELNVNALELDDSALYLCASSPNGEGQADGYTFGSGTRLTVV.

The chain combines TRBV28 with TRBJ1-6; TRBD1 might be the D (6 bases). The CDR3 has 13 residues. Germline assignment: CDR1 MDHEN and CDR2 SYDVKM. V lost 6 bases and J 14 bases, leaving 17 bases between the germline ends. CDR3 loop: CASSSGGRTSLHF. The CDR3 bases are TGTGCCAGCAGCTCGGGGGGGCGAACGTCCCTCCACTTT. Filled out from reference TRBV28 and TRBJ1-6, the complete variable domain reads DVKVTQSSRYLVKRTGEKVFLECVQDMDHENMFWYRQDPGLGLRLIYFSYDVKMKEKGDIPEGYSVSREKKERFSLILESASTNQTSMYLCASSSGGRTSLHFGNGTRLTVT.

The chain combines TRBV13 with TRBJ2-5; 12 bases map to TRBD2. The CDR3 sequence is 17 residues long. Germline V lookup: CDR1 PRHDT, CDR2 FYEKMQ (reference sequence). After removal of 1 base from V and 4 bases from J, the junction contained 7 bases not matched to a gene. The CDR3 region is CASSLAPSGRAGETQYF. In DNA form, the CDR3 reads TGTGCCAGCAGCTTAGCTCCTAGCGGGAGGGCCGGAGAGACCCAGTACTTC. Complete variable domain (other parts from reference TRBV13 and TRBJ2-5): AAGVIQSPRHLIKEKRETATLKCYPIPRHDTVYWYQQGPGQDPQFLISFYEKMQSDKGSIPDRFSAQQFSDYHSELNMSSLELGDSALYFCASSLAPSGRAGETQYFGPGTRLLVL.

This rearrangement joins TRBV30 to TRBJ2-1; weak D call: TRBD2 (5 bases). Trimming shortened V by 0 bases and J by 3 bases, and 12 bases separated the two germline ends. Germline V gene sequence: CDR1 GTSNPN, CDR2 SVGIG (reference sequence). The CDR3 consists of 15 residues. The CDR3 DNA reads TGTGCCTGGAGTGTAAGGCTAGCTCACTACAATGAGCAGTTCTTC. Translation: CAWSVRLAHYNEQFF. Variable domain in full (rest from reference TRBV30 and TRBJ2-1): SQTIHQWPATLVQPVGSPLSLECTVEGTSNPNLYWYRQAAGRGLQLLFYSVGIGQISSEVPQNLSASRPQDRQFILSSKKLLLSDSGFYLCAWSVRLAHYNEQFFGPGTRLTVL.

The V call is TRBV19, the J call TRBJ2-7; TRBD1 might be the D (5 bases). Germline V gene sequence: CDR1 LNHDA, CDR2 SQIVND (reference sequence). CDR3 size: 13 residues. V was pared by 9 bases and J by 0 bases, with 12 bases between. The CDR3 here is CASRQGSSYEQYF. In nucleotides, the CDR3 is TGTGCCAGCAGGCAGGGTAGCTCCTACGAGCAGTACTTC.